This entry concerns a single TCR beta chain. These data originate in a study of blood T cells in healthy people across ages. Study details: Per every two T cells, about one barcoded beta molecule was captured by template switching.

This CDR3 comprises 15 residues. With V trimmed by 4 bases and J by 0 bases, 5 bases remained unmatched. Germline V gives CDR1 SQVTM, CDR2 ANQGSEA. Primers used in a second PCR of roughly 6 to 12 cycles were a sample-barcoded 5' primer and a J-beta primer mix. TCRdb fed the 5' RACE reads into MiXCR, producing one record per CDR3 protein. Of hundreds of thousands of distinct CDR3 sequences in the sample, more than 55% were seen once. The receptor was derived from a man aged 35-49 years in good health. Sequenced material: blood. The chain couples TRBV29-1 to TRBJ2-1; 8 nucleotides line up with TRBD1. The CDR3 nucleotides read TGCAGCGTTGTTGGACAGGGATCCTCCTACAATGAGCAGTTCTTC. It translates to CSVVGQGSSYNEQFF.